This entry features one T cell receptor (beta chain) sequence. This specimen comes from a study of T cells expressing NK-cell markers. This CDR3 has 14 residues. From germline, CDR1 is DFQATT and CDR2 SNEGSKA (reference sequence). TCRdb re-called the 5' RACE reads and catalogs CDR3 proteins one per entry, DNA excluded. This sample's clone table lists approximately 460,000 distinct CDR3 sequences. Sample: blood T cells: a sorted CD56 or NKG2C T cell subset, CD4+ or CD8+ T cells, or bulk PBMC T cells (not recorded which). The chain is built from TRBV20-1 and TRBJ2-1. The TCR originated in a woman between 18 and 70 years old in good health. This CDR3 reads CSAAVRGFYNEQFF.